The entry that follows covers one TCR beta chain sequence. The V and J ends lost 7 bases and 0 bases respectively, with 25 bases between them. This CDR3 spans 19 amino acids. Germline loops: CDR1 SQVTM, CDR2 ANQGSEA. The sample originates from a study of OX40 agonist ivuxolimab in advanced cancers. Some clones are missing from TCRdb's copy, which holds only in-frame ones; the method was immunoSEQ multiplex PCR. The sample carries approximately 47,000 clones, about 90% recorded once. The V call is TRBV29-1, the J call TRBJ2-6; tentatively, D is TRBD2 (6 bases). This receptor was identified in an adult with an advanced solid tumor such as melanoma, head and neck, liver or kidney cancer. The material sequenced was CD4+ or CD8+ T cells sorted from blood, taken in a trial of the OX40 agonist ivuxolimab. The CDR3 DNA reads as TGCAGCGCCGTTGGGGCTCTTGAGGAGGGCATCTCTGGGGCCAACGTCCTGACTTTC. Translated: CSAVGALEEGISGANVLTF.